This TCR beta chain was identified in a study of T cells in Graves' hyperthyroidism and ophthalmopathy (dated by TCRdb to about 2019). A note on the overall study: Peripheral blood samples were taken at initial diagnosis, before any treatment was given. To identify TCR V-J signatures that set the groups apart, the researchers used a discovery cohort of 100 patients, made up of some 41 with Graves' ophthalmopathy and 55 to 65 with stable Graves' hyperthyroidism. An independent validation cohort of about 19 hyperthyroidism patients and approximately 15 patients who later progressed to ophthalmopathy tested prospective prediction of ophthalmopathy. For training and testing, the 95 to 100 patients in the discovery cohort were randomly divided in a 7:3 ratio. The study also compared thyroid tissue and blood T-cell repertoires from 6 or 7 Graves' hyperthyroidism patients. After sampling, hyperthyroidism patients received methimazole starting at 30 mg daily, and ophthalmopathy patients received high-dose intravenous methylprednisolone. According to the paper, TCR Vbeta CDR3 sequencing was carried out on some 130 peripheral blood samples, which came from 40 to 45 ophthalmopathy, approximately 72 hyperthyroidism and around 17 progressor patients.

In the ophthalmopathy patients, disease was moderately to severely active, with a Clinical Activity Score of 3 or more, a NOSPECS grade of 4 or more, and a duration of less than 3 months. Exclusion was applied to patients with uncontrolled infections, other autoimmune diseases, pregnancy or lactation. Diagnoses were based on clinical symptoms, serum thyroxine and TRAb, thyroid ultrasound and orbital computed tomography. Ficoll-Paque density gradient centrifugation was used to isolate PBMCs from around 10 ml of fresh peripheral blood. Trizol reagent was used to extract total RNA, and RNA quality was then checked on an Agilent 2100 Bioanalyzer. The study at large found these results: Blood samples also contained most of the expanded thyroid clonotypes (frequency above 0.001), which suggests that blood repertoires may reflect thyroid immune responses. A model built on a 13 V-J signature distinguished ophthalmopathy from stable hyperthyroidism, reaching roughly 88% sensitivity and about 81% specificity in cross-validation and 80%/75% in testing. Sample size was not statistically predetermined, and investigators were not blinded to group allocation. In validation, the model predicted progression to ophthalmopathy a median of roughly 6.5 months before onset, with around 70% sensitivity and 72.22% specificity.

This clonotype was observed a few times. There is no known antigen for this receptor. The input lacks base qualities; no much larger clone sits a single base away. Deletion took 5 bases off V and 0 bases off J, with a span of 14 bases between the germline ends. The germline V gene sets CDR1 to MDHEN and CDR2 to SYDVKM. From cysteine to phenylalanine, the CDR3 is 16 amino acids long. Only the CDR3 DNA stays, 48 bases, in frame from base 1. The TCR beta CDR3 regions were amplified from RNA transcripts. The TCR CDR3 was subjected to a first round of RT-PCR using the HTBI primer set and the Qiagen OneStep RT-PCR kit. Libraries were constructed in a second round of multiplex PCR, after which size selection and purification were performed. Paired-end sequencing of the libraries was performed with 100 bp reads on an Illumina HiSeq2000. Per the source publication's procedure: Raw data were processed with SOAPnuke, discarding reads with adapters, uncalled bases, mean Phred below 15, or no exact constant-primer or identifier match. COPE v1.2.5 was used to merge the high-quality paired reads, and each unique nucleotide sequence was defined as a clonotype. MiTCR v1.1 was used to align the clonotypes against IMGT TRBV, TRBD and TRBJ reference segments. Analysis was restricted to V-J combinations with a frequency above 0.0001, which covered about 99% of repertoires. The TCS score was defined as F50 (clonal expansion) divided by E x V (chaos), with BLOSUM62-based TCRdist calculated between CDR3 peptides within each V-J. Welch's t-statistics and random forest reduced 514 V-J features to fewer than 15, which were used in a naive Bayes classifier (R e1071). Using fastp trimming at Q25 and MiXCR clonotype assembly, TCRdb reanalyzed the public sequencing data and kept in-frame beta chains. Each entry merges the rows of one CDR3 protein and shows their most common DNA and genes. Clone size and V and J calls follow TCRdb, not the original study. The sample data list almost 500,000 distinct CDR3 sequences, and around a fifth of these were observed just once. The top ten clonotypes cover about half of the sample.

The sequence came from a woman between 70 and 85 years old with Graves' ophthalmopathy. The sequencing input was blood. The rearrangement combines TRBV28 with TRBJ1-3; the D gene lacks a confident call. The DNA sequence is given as TGTGCCAGCAGTCTTCGGGGTGCCTTCTCTGGAAACACCATATATTTT. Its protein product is CASSLRGAFSGNTIYF.